The following is a T cell receptor (beta chain) sequence with its context. Gene-specific TRAV and TRBV primers were used for first-strand cDNA, covering alpha and beta chains. A constant-region primer paired with the V-primer adapter amplified TCRs over about 20 PCR cycles. TCRdb passed the reads through MiXCR, listing each CDR3 protein once. The table lists roughly 17,000 distinct CDR3 sequences, approximately 70% of them singletons, with around 5.9% in the top ten. Donors were given nivolumab, ipilimumab, aspirin, low-dose cyclophosphamide and low-dose radiotherapy. Those eligible were patients bearing advanced solid tumors lacking tumor-infiltrating lymphocytes. This sample is part of a study of low-dose radiotherapy and immunotherapy resistance in tumors. Across the whole study: With fractions of 0.5 Gy given every 2 weeks, Cohort 1 accumulated a total of 6.5 Gy. Those assigned to Cohort 2 were treated with 1 Gy per fraction every two weeks (13 Gy in total over 26 weeks).

V gave up 1 base and J gave up 4 bases, with 20 bases separating them. The germline V gene has CDR1 SGHVS and CDR2 FQNEAQ. This CDR3 contains 17 residues. The V call is TRBV7-8, the J call TRBJ2-7; D unresolved. The TCR sequence derives from a human donor with advanced metastatic prostate, ovarian, gallbladder or colorectal cancer (not recorded which). This table probably holds off-target reads from a library built for another chain. CDR3 sequence reads: CASSLEGGVKGSYEQYF. The CDR3 DNA sequence: TGTGCCAGCAGCTTAGAGGGTGGGGTTAAAGGATCGTACGAGCAGTACTTC.